These T cell receptor beta chains were read from a single sample in a study of blood T cell repertoires in COVID-19. Libraries were prepared by immunoSEQ multiplex PCR; TCRdb keeps only in-frame clonotypes and omits some of them. Here the sample spans 390,000 or so clones, nearly 90% being singletons. The sequenced sample was peripheral blood. The receptors here all came from a man between 18 and 35 years old with active or convalescent COVID-19. Each CDR3 is given with its conserved first and last residue. Each record gives: J gene, D gene, clone size, V gene, CDR3 protein, CDR3 DNA. The D gene is left open where the match is weak. For some rows the clone size is stated as once, few or many, or as a class when expanded; others skip it.

J gene: TRBJ1-4; D gene: TRBD1; clone size: -; V gene: TRBV5-1; CDR3 protein: CASSLANRGRANEKLFF; CDR3 DNA: TGCGCCAGCAGCTTGGCGAACAGGGGGCGGGCTAATGAAAAACTGTTTTTT
J gene: TRBJ1-5; D gene: -; clone size: -; V gene: TRBV12-3/TRBV12-4; CDR3 protein: CASSQAGNQPQHF; CDR3 DNA: TGTGCCAGCAGTCAGGCAGGGAACCAGCCCCAGCATTTT
J gene: TRBJ2-1; D gene: -; clone size: -; V gene: TRBV12-3/TRBV12-4; CDR3 protein: CASSLGLKQFF; CDR3 DNA: TGTGCCAGCAGTTTGGGACTTAAGCAGTTCTTC
J gene: TRBJ1-3; D gene: TRBD1; clone size: -; V gene: TRBV28; CDR3 protein: CASSTGTGAPSGNTIYF; CDR3 DNA: TGTGCCAGCAGTACCGGGACAGGGGCTCCCTCTGGAAACACCATATATTTT
J gene: TRBJ1-4; D gene: TRBD1; clone size: few; V gene: TRBV28; CDR3 protein: CASSLVDRGNEKLFF; CDR3 DNA: TGTGCCAGCAGTTTAGTGGACAGGGGAAATGAAAAACTGTTTTTT
J gene: TRBJ2-2; D gene: TRBD2; clone size: once; V gene: TRBV19; CDR3 protein: CASSTRLAMNTGELFF; CDR3 DNA: TGTGCCAGTAGTACCCGACTAGCTATGAACACCGGGGAGCTGTTTTTT
J gene: TRBJ1-1; D gene: TRBD1; clone size: few; V gene: TRBV6-1; CDR3 protein: CASSRTGRDTEAFF; CDR3 DNA: TGTGCCAGCAGTCGGACAGGGAGGGACACTGAAGCTTTCTTT
J gene: TRBJ1-4; D gene: -; clone size: -; V gene: TRBV28; CDR3 protein: CAGRGGNEKLFF; CDR3 DNA: TGCGCAGGGAGGGGAGGAAATGAAAAACTGTTTTTT
J gene: TRBJ1-2; D gene: -; clone size: -; V gene: TRBV12-3/TRBV12-4; CDR3 protein: CASSSGGGYTF; CDR3 DNA: TGTGCCAGCAGTTCAGGAGGCGGCTACACCTTC
J gene: TRBJ2-2; D gene: TRBD2; clone size: few; V gene: TRBV5-1; CDR3 protein: CASSTGLAVYPGELFF; CDR3 DNA: TGCGCCAGCAGCACGGGACTAGCGGTTTACCCCGGGGAGCTGTTTTTT
J gene: TRBJ1-1; D gene: TRBD1; clone size: -; V gene: TRBV19; CDR3 protein: CASSLTGPNTEAFF; CDR3 DNA: TGTGCCAGTAGCCTGACAGGGCCGAACACTGAAGCTTTCTTT
J gene: TRBJ2-7; D gene: TRBD1; clone size: few; V gene: TRBV6-2/TRBV6-3; CDR3 protein: CASSPHGLVGQTYYEQYF; CDR3 DNA: TGTGCCAGCAGTCCCCACGGCCTAGTGGGACAGACCTACTACGAGCAGTACTTC
J gene: TRBJ2-7; D gene: -; clone size: -; V gene: TRBV5-1; CDR3 protein: CASSLGSVMTTEQYF; CDR3 DNA: TGCGCCAGCAGCTTGGGGTCAGTGATGACTACGGAGCAGTACTTC
J gene: TRBJ1-5; D gene: -; clone size: -; V gene: TRBV28; CDR3 protein: CASSFDGDLNQPQHF; CDR3 DNA: TGTGCCAGCAGTTTCGACGGCGACTTGAATCAGCCCCAGCATTTT
J gene: TRBJ2-7; D gene: TRBD2; clone size: -; V gene: TRBV5-6; CDR3 protein: CASSLSRLAGVKAYEQYF; CDR3 DNA: TGTGCCAGCAGCTTGTCTCGTCTAGCGGGAGTAAAAGCCTACGAGCAGTACTTC
J gene: TRBJ2-1; D gene: TRBD2; clone size: -; V gene: TRBV3-1/TRBV3-2; CDR3 protein: CASSQRTLGAGEVQFF; CDR3 DNA: TGTGCCAGCAGCCAACGGACACTAGGGGCGGGAGAGGTCCAGTTCTTC
J gene: TRBJ2-2; D gene: TRBD2; clone size: -; V gene: TRBV4-3; CDR3 protein: CASSQDPGGVNGELFF; CDR3 DNA: TGCGCCAGCAGCCAAGATCCGGGGGGAGTGAACGGGGAGCTGTTTTTT
J gene: TRBJ1-4; D gene: -; clone size: -; V gene: TRBV21-1; CDR3 protein: CASRPNTGENEKLFF; CDR3 DNA: TGTGCCAGCAGACCCAATACAGGGGAAAATGAAAAACTGTTTTTT
J gene: TRBJ1-1; D gene: -; clone size: -; V gene: TRBV6-5; CDR3 protein: CASSYLGAGSTEAFF; CDR3 DNA: TGTGCCAGCAGTTACTTGGGGGCGGGCAGCACTGAAGCTTTCTTT
J gene: TRBJ2-3; D gene: -; clone size: -; V gene: TRBV3-1/TRBV3-2; CDR3 protein: CASSFNRGGRDTQYF; CDR3 DNA: TGTGCCAGCAGCTTCAACAGGGGAGGAAGAGATACGCAGTATTTT
J gene: TRBJ1-4; D gene: -; clone size: -; V gene: TRBV7-2; CDR3 protein: CASSLTGNEKLFF; CDR3 DNA: TGTGCCAGCAGCTTGACAGGCAATGAAAAACTGTTTTTT
J gene: TRBJ2-3; D gene: TRBD1; clone size: -; V gene: TRBV5-1; CDR3 protein: CATTIGQGVADTQYF; CDR3 DNA: TGCGCCACCACAATTGGACAGGGGGTAGCAGATACGCAGTATTTT
J gene: TRBJ1-1; D gene: -; clone size: few; V gene: TRBV9; CDR3 protein: CASSVTANTEAFF; CDR3 DNA: TGTGCCAGCAGCGTGACAGCGAACACTGAAGCTTTCTTT
J gene: TRBJ1-1; D gene: -; clone size: once; V gene: TRBV19; CDR3 protein: CASSTLDRQYTEAFF; CDR3 DNA: TGTGCCAGTAGTACACTGGACAGACAATACACTGAAGCTTTCTTT
J gene: TRBJ2-7; D gene: TRBD1; clone size: -; V gene: TRBV6-2/TRBV6-3; CDR3 protein: CASSAPRDRDREQYF; CDR3 DNA: TGTGCCAGCAGTGCACCCCGGGACAGGGATCGCGAGCAGTACTTC
J gene: TRBJ2-7; D gene: -; clone size: -; V gene: TRBV7-9; CDR3 protein: CASSLSGDPSYEQYF; CDR3 DNA: TGTGCCAGCAGCTTATCAGGGGACCCCTCCTACGAGCAGTACTTC
J gene: TRBJ1-5; D gene: -; clone size: -; V gene: TRBV6-5; CDR3 protein: CASSYGADYQPQHF; CDR3 DNA: TGTGCCAGCAGTTACGGGGCGGATTATCAGCCCCAGCATTTT
J gene: TRBJ1-4; D gene: TRBD1; clone size: -; V gene: TRBV28; CDR3 protein: CASTPGQGGTREKLFF; CDR3 DNA: TGTGCCAGCACCCCGGGACAGGGTGGGACACGGGAAAAACTGTTTTTT
J gene: TRBJ1-1; D gene: TRBD1; clone size: -; V gene: TRBV10-2; CDR3 protein: CASSEPRTGMNTEAFF; CDR3 DNA: TGCGCCAGCAGTGAGCCTAGGACAGGGATGAACACTGAAGCTTTCTTT
J gene: TRBJ2-2; D gene: -; clone size: -; V gene: TRBV7-2; CDR3 protein: CASLRGTGELFF; CDR3 DNA: TGTGCCAGCCTCAGGGGCACCGGGGAGCTGTTTTTT
J gene: TRBJ1-1; D gene: TRBD1; clone size: -; V gene: TRBV3-1/TRBV3-2; CDR3 protein: CASSLAGQGVTEAFF; CDR3 DNA: TGTGCCAGCAGCCTCGCGGGACAGGGGGTCACTGAAGCTTTCTTT
J gene: TRBJ2-1; D gene: -; clone size: few; V gene: TRBV27; CDR3 protein: CASSLGELTGNEQFF; CDR3 DNA: TGTGCCAGCAGTTTAGGAGAGCTGACGGGGAATGAGCAGTTCTTC
J gene: TRBJ1-1; D gene: -; clone size: -; V gene: TRBV28; CDR3 protein: CASTRGGASTEAFF; CDR3 DNA: TGTGCCAGCACCAGAGGGGGGGCGAGCACTGAAGCTTTCTTT
J gene: TRBJ2-2; D gene: TRBD2; clone size: -; V gene: TRBV19; CDR3 protein: CASSMSGLHLGELFF; CDR3 DNA: TGTGCCAGTAGTATGTCGGGACTACACCTCGGGGAGCTGTTTTTT
J gene: TRBJ1-1; D gene: -; clone size: -; V gene: TRBV3-1/TRBV3-2; CDR3 protein: CASSPPGRGENTEAFF; CDR3 DNA: TGTGCCAGCAGCCCCCCGGGACGGGGGGAGAACACTGAAGCTTTCTTT
J gene: TRBJ1-3; D gene: TRBD1; clone size: -; V gene: TRBV24-1; CDR3 protein: CATSDPRQGTSGNTIYF; CDR3 DNA: TGTGCCACCAGTGACCCGAGACAGGGGACCTCTGGAAACACCATATATTTT
J gene: TRBJ2-1; D gene: -; clone size: once; V gene: TRBV27; CDR3 protein: CASSLSPATTLNEQFF; CDR3 DNA: TGTGCCAGCAGTTTATCCCCCGCGACAACCCTCAATGAGCAGTTCTTC
J gene: TRBJ1-4; D gene: -; clone size: few; V gene: TRBV6-5; CDR3 protein: CASSSGRTNEKLFF; CDR3 DNA: TGTGCCAGCAGTTCTGGCAGGACTAATGAAAAACTGTTTTTT
J gene: TRBJ2-7; D gene: -; clone size: -; V gene: TRBV27; CDR3 protein: CASSSPGTYEQYF; CDR3 DNA: TGTGCCAGCAGTTCTCCGGGAACCTACGAGCAGTACTTC
J gene: TRBJ2-1; D gene: -; clone size: once; V gene: TRBV28; CDR3 protein: CASSATTGTYYNEQFF; CDR3 DNA: TGTGCCAGCAGCGCCACCACCGGGACATATTACAATGAGCAGTTCTTC
J gene: TRBJ1-5; D gene: -; clone size: once; V gene: TRBV21-1; CDR3 protein: CASSKALRTGFQPQHF; CDR3 DNA: TGTGCCAGCAGCAAAGCGCTCCGGACAGGGTTTCAGCCCCAGCATTTT
J gene: TRBJ2-3; D gene: TRBD2; clone size: -; V gene: TRBV2; CDR3 protein: CASSGYGGASTQYF; CDR3 DNA: TGTGCCAGCAGTGGGTACGGGGGGGCGTCTACGCAGTATTTT
J gene: TRBJ2-7; D gene: TRBD1; clone size: -; V gene: TRBV6-5; CDR3 protein: CASRATGVSYEQYF; CDR3 DNA: TGTGCCAGCAGAGCTACAGGGGTCTCCTACGAGCAGTACTTC
J gene: TRBJ2-1; D gene: TRBD2; clone size: -; V gene: TRBV7-2; CDR3 protein: CASSPSGTSAYNEQFF; CDR3 DNA: TGTGCCAGCAGCCCCTCCGGGACTAGCGCGTACAATGAGCAGTTCTTC
J gene: TRBJ1-2; D gene: TRBD1; clone size: -; V gene: TRBV5-6; CDR3 protein: CASSLDRGLDGYTF; CDR3 DNA: TGTGCCAGCAGCTTGGACAGGGGGTTAGATGGCTACACCTTC
J gene: TRBJ2-7; D gene: TRBD1; clone size: -; V gene: TRBV27; CDR3 protein: CASSFRQGSSYEQYF; CDR3 DNA: TGTGCCAGCAGTTTCCGACAGGGGAGTTCCTACGAGCAGTACTTC
J gene: TRBJ1-2; D gene: -; clone size: -; V gene: TRBV28; CDR3 protein: CASRDPVQVDTF; CDR3 DNA: TGTGCCAGCAGGGACCCCGTACAGGTGGACACCTTC
J gene: TRBJ2-1; D gene: TRBD2; clone size: -; V gene: TRBV6-2/TRBV6-3; CDR3 protein: CASSPKPGLTSGSRRNEQFF; CDR3 DNA: TGTGCCAGCAGCCCTAAGCCGGGACTTACTAGCGGGAGTCGTAGAAATGAGCAGTTCTTC
J gene: TRBJ1-3; D gene: TRBD1; clone size: -; V gene: TRBV4-2; CDR3 protein: CASSPRTGAGNTIYF; CDR3 DNA: TGTGCCAGCAGCCCAAGGACAGGGGCAGGAAACACCATATATTTT
J gene: TRBJ2-5; D gene: -; clone size: -; V gene: TRBV24-1; CDR3 protein: CATSEPGDLQETQYF; CDR3 DNA: TGTGCCACCAGTGAGCCAGGGGATTTACAAGAGACCCAGTACTTC
J gene: TRBJ2-1; D gene: TRBD2; clone size: -; V gene: TRBV4-1; CDR3 protein: CASSQSVAGPYNEQFF; CDR3 DNA: TGCGCCAGCAGCCAGTCAGTAGCGGGACCATACAATGAGCAGTTCTTC
J gene: TRBJ1-1; D gene: -; clone size: -; V gene: TRBV7-3; CDR3 protein: CASSLTGAGNTEAFF; CDR3 DNA: TGTGCCAGCAGCTTAACCGGGGCGGGAAACACTGAAGCTTTCTTT
J gene: TRBJ2-3; D gene: TRBD2; clone size: -; V gene: TRBV9; CDR3 protein: CASSQRTLAGGRTDTQYF; CDR3 DNA: TGTGCCAGCAGCCAACGAACCCTAGCGGGGGGACGCACAGATACGCAGTATTTT